The 6 T cell receptor beta chains reported below all come from one sample, sequenced in a study of identical twins. Via MiXCR, TCRdb re-called the 5' RACE reads, giving one row per CDR3 protein. The repertoire consists of approximately 690,000 distinct CDR3 sequences, with roughly 6% occurring once and the leading ten covering roughly 1.6%. Sequencing was done on a sample of naive T cells sorted from blood. The receptor set was obtained from a man between 18 and 29 years old in good health.

This clonotype has only a few counts. CDR3 DNA sequence: TGCGCCAGCAGCTTGGAGGCTAGCGGGAGCTTTTACGAGCAGTACGTC. This sequence encodes CASSLEASGSFYEQYV. This chain uses TRBV5-1 with TRBJ2-7; 10 nucleotides line up with TRBD2. The CDR3 contains 16 residues. Trimming took 0 bases from V and 4 from J; bases not matched to a gene: 7. Germline V lookup: CDR1 SGHRS, CDR2 YFSETQ.

A few counts support this clonotype. The chain couples TRBV5-1 to TRBJ2-1, with 12 bases aligning to TRBD2. The CDR3 contains 18 residues. The V gene end was trimmed by 7 bases and the J gene end by 0 bases; junction bases not matched to a gene: 11. Germline values: CDR1 SGHRS, CDR2 YFSETQ. CDR3 in amino acids: CASVELAGGLTSYNEQFF. The CDR3 DNA reads as TGCGCCAGCGTCGAACTAGCGGGAGGCTTAACCTCCTACAATGAGCAGTTCTTC.

This sequence joins TRBV5-1 and TRBJ2-3, with 8 positions matching TRBD1. Germline V gene data show CDR1 as SGHRS and CDR2 as YFSETQ. Germline trimming cut 1 base from V and 4 bases from J; bases unmatched to any gene: 5. CDR3 size: 15 residues. The chain's CDR3 is CASSLRDRSSDTQYF. The CDR3 region has the DNA TGCGCCAGCAGCTTGAGGGACAGGAGCTCAGATACGCAGTATTTT.

Ten or more counts support this clonotype. The rearrangement uses TRBV29-1 and TRBJ2-7; TRBD2 aligns across 7 bases. The CDR3 has 13 residues. CDR1 SQVTM and CDR2 ANQGSEA come from the germline V gene. The CDR3 DNA reads TGCAGTTTTATAGCGGGTTATACCTACGAGCAGTACTTC. It codes for CSFIAGYTYEQYF.

This clonotype was seen at least ten times. The rearrangement joins TRBV20-1 to TRBJ2-1; TRBD2 is a possible D gene (5 bases). V gave up 5 bases and J gave up 0 bases, with 14 bases separating them. Germline CDR1 DFQATT, CDR2 SNEGSKA (reference sequence). The CDR3 has 15 amino acids. The CDR3 coding sequence is TGCAGTGCTTGGCCAAGCGGAAGCTCCTACAATGAGCAGTTCTTC. This gives the protein CSAWPSGSSYNEQFF.

This clonotype was observed many times. The chain combines TRBV12-3 or TRBV12-4 with TRBJ2-7, with D uncertain. Trimming took off 5 bases at V and 2 bases at J, with 16 bases between the two ends. This CDR3 comprises 15 residues. The CDR3 DNA is TGTGCCAGCAGTCCGAGGACCCAACCGACCTACGAGCAGTACTTC. Its protein is CASSPRTQPTYEQYF.